Sequencing of this T cell receptor beta chain was carried out in a study of beta chain features in type 1 diabetes. In the case of this clone: What it recognizes is unknown.

Germline values: CDR1 SGDLS, CDR2 YYNGEE. V was clipped by 0 bases and J by 6 bases; unmatched bases: 6. CDR3 length: 16 residues. Expressed TCRB transcripts were sequenced because the entire RNA isolate underwent reverse transcription. Sequenced naive, central memory and regulatory T cell samples produced an average of about 3.9 million reads. Sequencing was performed with immunoSEQ multiplex PCR; in TCRdb, only in-frame clones are kept and a portion is missing. The sample comprises hundreds of thousands of clones, around 15% of which are singletons, and less than 0.025% rests with the top ten. Via CD45RO/CCR7/CD25/CD127/CD95/CD27, cells of the CD4+ naive, central memory, regulatory and stem cell-like memory subsets were sorted. Findings and limits, study-wide: Sequencing from cDNA could over-represent high-TCR-expressing cells. Type 1 diabetes patients had TCRB CDR3s that were shorter (moderately but significantly so) in all four CD4+ subsets.

The sequence came from a man younger than 35 with type 1 diabetes. The chain uses TRBV9 and TRBJ2-1; 10 bases match TRBD1. The sample taken for sequencing was naive CD4+ T cells from blood. The CDR3 is CASSVGDRGLVNEQFF. DNA for the CDR3: TGTGCCAGCAGCGTAGGAGACAGGGGGCTGGTCAATGAGCAGTTCTTC.